A selection of T cell receptor beta chains follows, all from one sample in a study of blood T cells in healthy people across ages. TCRdb re-derived calls from the 5' RACE reads in MiXCR, one entry per CDR3 protein. The sample lists some 1.4 million distinct CDR3 sequences, approximately 42% seen once, with roughly 7.9% in the top ten. The sample taken for sequencing was blood. The receptors come from a woman between 18 and 30 years old in good health. Each CDR3 is given without its conserved first and last residue. Fields, in order: CDR3 protein, J gene, V gene.

CDR3 protein: ASGGLAGYDTQY; J gene: TRBJ2-3; V gene: TRBV2
CDR3 protein: SASWGQGTDTQY; J gene: TRBJ2-3; V gene: TRBV20-1
CDR3 protein: ASLYGGRGNQPQH; J gene: TRBJ1-5; V gene: TRBV6-2/TRBV6-3
CDR3 protein: ASSDNTKRETQY; J gene: TRBJ2-5; V gene: TRBV12-3/TRBV12-4
CDR3 protein: ASSFRKSRASSTDTQY; J gene: TRBJ2-3; V gene: TRBV11-2
CDR3 protein: ASSLRGLGLVEAF; J gene: TRBJ1-1; V gene: TRBV27
CDR3 protein: ASSADRGAQPQH; J gene: TRBJ1-5; V gene: TRBV2
CDR3 protein: ASSERAGGSNQPQH; J gene: TRBJ1-5; V gene: TRBV2
CDR3 protein: ASSLRVGLTDTQY; J gene: TRBJ2-3; V gene: TRBV6-2/TRBV6-3
CDR3 protein: ASMSLGGDTQY; J gene: TRBJ2-3; V gene: TRBV2
CDR3 protein: ASSQFRDSLISGNTIY; J gene: TRBJ1-3; V gene: TRBV3-1
CDR3 protein: ASSHGYFNTEAF; J gene: TRBJ1-1; V gene: TRBV7-2
CDR3 protein: ASSLFDSGVGGYT; J gene: TRBJ1-2; V gene: TRBV7-8
CDR3 protein: ASSSGEGWYEQY; J gene: TRBJ2-7; V gene: TRBV27
CDR3 protein: ASSLTMTTDTQY; J gene: TRBJ2-3; V gene: TRBV7-6
CDR3 protein: ASSERGSNSPLH; J gene: TRBJ1-6; V gene: TRBV7-2
CDR3 protein: ASSTPGQYKQF; J gene: TRBJ2-1; V gene: TRBV5-6
CDR3 protein: ASSEGLAGNNEQY; J gene: -; V gene: TRBV5-1
CDR3 protein: ASTAGQTTEAF; J gene: TRBJ1-1; V gene: TRBV6-5
CDR3 protein: SAFALITSGGDGEQF; J gene: TRBJ2-1; V gene: TRBV20-1
CDR3 protein: ASSLVGTEVYEQY; J gene: TRBJ2-7; V gene: TRBV6-2/TRBV6-3
CDR3 protein: ASSPSRDGNSPLH; J gene: TRBJ1-6; V gene: TRBV7-2
CDR3 protein: SASGQIDEQY; J gene: TRBJ2-7; V gene: TRBV20-1
CDR3 protein: ASSIGTDEQF; J gene: TRBJ2-1; V gene: TRBV5-1
CDR3 protein: ACSGLAGLGEQF; J gene: TRBJ2-1; V gene: TRBV7-2
CDR3 protein: SAKSGRASWEQY; J gene: TRBJ2-7; V gene: TRBV20-1
CDR3 protein: ATSRTGTATTNEKLF; J gene: TRBJ1-4; V gene: TRBV15
CDR3 protein: ASSDGGGYNEQF; J gene: TRBJ2-1; V gene: TRBV10-2
CDR3 protein: ASSPLYNSPLH; J gene: TRBJ1-6; V gene: TRBV28
CDR3 protein: ASSLFSEAGSYEQY; J gene: TRBJ2-7; V gene: TRBV28
CDR3 protein: ATGTRSYNEQF; J gene: TRBJ2-1; V gene: TRBV2
CDR3 protein: SARDIKGSGYT; J gene: TRBJ1-2; V gene: TRBV20-1
CDR3 protein: ASSLGPHGYT; J gene: TRBJ1-2; V gene: TRBV12-3/TRBV12-4
CDR3 protein: ASSFQAVAYNEQF; J gene: TRBJ2-1; V gene: TRBV12-3/TRBV12-4
CDR3 protein: ASSQDGTINYNEQF; J gene: TRBJ2-1; V gene: TRBV3-1
CDR3 protein: ASSLSGGAYNGQF; J gene: TRBJ2-1; V gene: TRBV5-1
CDR3 protein: SASADRVDKNIQY; J gene: TRBJ2-4; V gene: TRBV20-1
CDR3 protein: ASSARQGSQPQH; J gene: TRBJ1-5; V gene: TRBV7-8
CDR3 protein: ATSEPPRGEQF; J gene: TRBJ2-1; V gene: TRBV24-1
CDR3 protein: ASSPPRLNQGTQY; J gene: TRBJ2-5; V gene: TRBV7-9
CDR3 protein: ASSYVSGPDTEAF; J gene: TRBJ1-1; V gene: TRBV6-6
CDR3 protein: SVDRGMEDQPQH; J gene: TRBJ1-5; V gene: TRBV29-1
CDR3 protein: SAVRGTTNEKLF; J gene: TRBJ1-4; V gene: TRBV29-1
CDR3 protein: ASRQGGENYGYT; J gene: TRBJ1-2; V gene: TRBV2
CDR3 protein: ASSSLPAYNEQF; J gene: TRBJ2-1; V gene: TRBV7-2
CDR3 protein: ASDSTRTGSYEQY; J gene: TRBJ2-7; V gene: TRBV7-9
CDR3 protein: ASSRPNRGLRPNYGYT; J gene: TRBJ1-2; V gene: TRBV6-5
CDR3 protein: ASSNDKGNTIY; J gene: TRBJ1-3; V gene: TRBV7-9
CDR3 protein: ASRLASGDEQY; J gene: -; V gene: TRBV5-1
CDR3 protein: ASSLITDTDTQY; J gene: TRBJ2-3; V gene: TRBV5-1
CDR3 protein: ASSLVILDVGELF; J gene: TRBJ2-2; V gene: TRBV7-2
CDR3 protein: ASSLPTGRLNYGYT; J gene: TRBJ1-2; V gene: TRBV7-9
CDR3 protein: ANSQAKGGNTEAF; J gene: TRBJ1-1; V gene: TRBV4-2
CDR3 protein: ASSYGTNNYGYT; J gene: TRBJ1-2; V gene: TRBV6-5
CDR3 protein: ASSLGRQPYEQY; J gene: TRBJ2-7; V gene: TRBV7-2
CDR3 protein: ASTTSGRPYEQY; J gene: TRBJ2-7; V gene: TRBV6-5
CDR3 protein: ATSDSRTASYEQY; J gene: TRBJ2-7; V gene: TRBV24-1
CDR3 protein: TSSPHGSGANVLT; J gene: TRBJ2-6; V gene: TRBV12-3/TRBV12-4
CDR3 protein: ASSFQPSNQPQH; J gene: TRBJ1-5; V gene: TRBV28
CDR3 protein: ASSVLSNYGYT; J gene: TRBJ1-2; V gene: TRBV28